A selection of T cell receptor beta chains follows, all from one sample in a study of spatial heterogeneity in lung cancer. TCRdb redid the calling of the 5' RACE reads with MiXCR, one entry per CDR3 protein. The table shows 50,000 or so distinct CDR3 sequences, with roughly 10% occurring only once. Sequencing was performed on PBMCs, taken at follow-up. The receptors derive from a male donor with early-stage non-small cell lung cancer. Both conserved end residues are part of each CDR3.

cdr3_length,v_call,cdr3_aa
16,TRBV9,CASSWTSGNVFNEQFF
17,TRBV7-3,CASSLSPASGGADTQYF
15,TRBV5-4,CASSLDATGGSPLHF
13,TRBV7-2,CASSERGGYEQYF
13,TRBV12-3/TRBV12-4,CASSSWGEETQYF
14,TRBV7-3,CASSLSTTYTEQFF
15,TRBV12-3/TRBV12-4,CASNEPGQGANGYTF
14,TRBV6-1,CASSSGTPSYEQYF
15,TRBV27,CASSSTGTANYGYTF
14,TRBV5-1,CASSWRTGGLEQFF
15,TRBV5-1,CASSMINALSYEQYF
15,TRBV24-1,CATSDSSTGGTEAFF
15,TRBV4-3,CASSQELAAYNEQFF
13,TRBV2,CASSDTSSATQYF
15,TRBV12-3/TRBV12-4,CASSLVLRSPYEQYF
12,TRBV12-3/TRBV12-4,CASSLEIGELFF
15,TRBV7-3,CASSLGPSYDNEQFF
14,TRBV6-5,CASRRTEYNSPLHF
14,TRBV9,CASSVGGNTGELFF
13,TRBV6-5,CASSPTANTEAFF
14,TRBV11-2,CASSLGVRADTQYF
13,TRBV12-3/TRBV12-4,CASSFTRDREQYF
12,TRBV12-3/TRBV12-4,CASQQGASGYTF
16,TRBV7-8,CASSLGARGVGNTIYF
14,TRBV5-6,CASSAQVSNQPQHF
15,TRBV7-3,CASSTGLAGINEQFF
13,TRBV30,CAWSVQLNTEAFF
13,TRBV20-1,CSASRRGVYEQYF
16,TRBV7-3,CASSAPAGSRVVTQYF
15,TRBV14,CASSRWTAYPYEQYF
18,TRBV4-2,CASSQAIVALAGYNEQFF
15,TRBV5-6,CASSLEPGTQETQYF
16,TRBV5-1,CASSLVGLLNTGELFF
15,TRBV4-3,CASSQSRGGYNEQFF
14,TRBV6-5,CASSPSDRRTEAFF
15,TRBV7-2,CASSPGLARRNEQFF
15,TRBV18,CASSPGTLLSYEQYF